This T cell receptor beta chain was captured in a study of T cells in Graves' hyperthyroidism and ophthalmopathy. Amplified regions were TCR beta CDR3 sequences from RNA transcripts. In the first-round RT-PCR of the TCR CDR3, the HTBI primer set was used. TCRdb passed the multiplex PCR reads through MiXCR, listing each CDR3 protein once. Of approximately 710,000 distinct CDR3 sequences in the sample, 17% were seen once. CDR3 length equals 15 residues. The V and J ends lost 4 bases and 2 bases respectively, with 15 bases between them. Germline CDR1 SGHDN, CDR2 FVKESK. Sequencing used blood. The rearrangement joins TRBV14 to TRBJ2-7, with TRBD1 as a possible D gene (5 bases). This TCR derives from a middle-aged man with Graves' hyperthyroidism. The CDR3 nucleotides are TGTGCCAGCAGCCTTTTTGGGGCTAACACCTACGAGCAGTACTTC. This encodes CASSLFGANTYEQYF.